This record looks at one T cell receptor beta chain sequence and its context. What it binds is not known. This entry comes from a study of cytomegalovirus exposure and HLA in healthy donors. About the study: Unique TCR beta sequences numbering about 100 million came from 150 million to 200 million T cells in an earlier analysis. Broader study findings: In a later analysis, TCR association rates varied by HLA locus: DRB1 most, HLA-C fewest.

In nominal health when sampled, donors likely had unrecorded immune exposures nonetheless. The PCR ran on 60 Vbeta and 13 Jbeta primers. Sequencing was performed with immunoSEQ multiplex PCR; in TCRdb, only in-frame clones are kept and a portion is missing. Found here are around 200,000 clones, roughly 80% of them singletons; the top ten hold about 1.7%. The origin of this receptor is a man between 45 and 60 years old in good health and CMV-seronegative. The sample comprised PBMCs.

The CDR3 spells CASSLRGQTTGELFF. In nucleotides, the CDR3 is TGTGCCAGCAGCTTAAGAGGACAGACCACCGGGGAGCTGTTTTTT. The chain carries TRBV7-9 and TRBJ2-2, with D perhaps matching TRBD1 (6 bases). CDR1 is SEHNR, CDR2 FQNEAQ, per germline (reference sequence). Trimming stripped 2 bases from V and 4 bases from J, with 11 bases between. This CDR3 spans 15 amino acids.